This T cell receptor (beta chain) originates from a study of human T cells and chemical hapten exposure. Study background: Donors were sensitized with 2% DPC on the upper inner arm.

The sample's time point: patch test 3, about 24 weeks after DPC sensitization. As to treatment: therapeutic diphenylcyclopropenone sensitization with weekly scalp DPC. Whole-study findings and limits: Relative to controls, expanded TCRs formed significantly more large CDR3 similarity clusters.

With respect to this clonotype: Antigen specificity is unknown.

TCRdb re-called the RACE reads with MiXCR, one entry per CDR3 protein. This table has just under 65,000 distinct CDR3 sequences, approximately 11% appearing once. The CDR3 loop spans 16 amino acids. Looked up from germline, CDR1 is DFQATT and CDR2 is SNEGSKA (reference sequence). Trimming cost V 1 base and J 1 base, with 17 bases left between them. The material sequenced was whole blood, taken in connection with sensitization to the hapten diphenylcyclopropenone (DPC). V usage is TRBV20-1 and J usage is TRBJ2-7, with D unclear. The sequence derives from a young woman with alopecia areata. Some clones in this sample may be carry-over from other donors' samples. The CDR3 coding sequence is TGCAGTGCTAGAGCCCTATTTCGAGGTACATCCTACGAGCAGTACTTC. It is translated as CSARALFRGTSYEQYF.